A selection of T cell receptor beta chains follows, all from one sample in a study of blood T cells in healthy people across ages. TCRdb re-called the 5' RACE reads with MiXCR, one entry per CDR3 protein. The sample holds around 650,000 distinct CDR3 sequences, roughly 32% seen once. Material for sequencing was blood. The receptors stem from a woman older than 75 in good health. Both conserved end residues are part of each CDR3. The D gene is left open where the match is weak. A row's size may be missing; if present it is once, few, many or a size class.

>many|TRBJ2-7|TRBV6-2/TRBV6-3|NA
CASSLDRIGVEQYF
TGTGCCAGCAGCCTTGACAGGATTGGGGTCGAGCAGTACTTC
>NA|TRBJ1-2|TRBV5-4|NA
CASSLAVTANYGYTF
TGTGCCAGCAGCTTGGCCGTGACAGCTAACTATGGCTACACCTTC
>many|TRBJ2-3|TRBV27|NA
CASSSSPPDTQYF
TGTGCCAGCAGTTCGAGTCCCCCAGATACGCAGTATTTT
>many|TRBJ2-1|TRBV7-6|NA
CASSLGPGSYEQFF
TGTGCCAGCAGCTTAGGGCCGGGGTCCTATGAGCAGTTCTTC
>many|TRBJ2-6|TRBV6-2/TRBV6-3|TRBD1
CASRQGTGGASGANVLTF
TGTGCCAGCAGGCAAGGGACAGGGGGCGCTTCTGGGGCCAACGTCCTGACTTTC
>many|TRBJ2-7|TRBV10-2|NA
CASTGNYEQYF
TGCGCCAGCACAGGGAACTACGAGCAGTACTTC
>many|TRBJ2-3|TRBV12-3/TRBV12-4|NA
CASRPGIATDTQYF
TGTGCCAGCAGACCGGGGATTGCCACAGATACGCAGTATTTT
>many|TRBJ2-6|TRBV5-5|NA
CASSLVFQNSGANVLTF
TGTGCCAGCAGCTTGGTGTTCCAAAACTCTGGGGCCAACGTCCTGACTTTC
>many|TRBJ1-6|TRBV12-3/TRBV12-4|TRBD1
CASSPGQGNSPLHF
TGTGCCAGCAGCCCCGGACAGGGCAATTCACCCCTCCACTTT
>few|TRBJ1-5|TRBV27|NA
CASSLLADNQPQHF
TGTGCCAGCAGTTTACTGGCAGACAATCAGCCCCAGCATTTT
>NA|TRBJ2-5|TRBV7-2|NA
CASSLRGRGTQYF
TGTGCCAGCAGCTTAAGGGGTCGTGGGACCCAGTACTTC
>few|TRBJ2-7|TRBV24-1|NA
CATSDPDKTYEQYF
TGTGCCACCAGTGATCCCGACAAAACCTACGAGCAGTACTTC
>NA|TRBJ1-3|TRBV20-1|NA
CSANQALSGNTIYF
TGCAGTGCTAATCAGGCCCTCTCTGGAAACACCATATATTTT
>NA|TRBJ2-3|TRBV20-1|NA
CSAEPGPGTDTQYF
TGCAGTGCTGAACCGGGCCCCGGCACAGATACGCAGTATTTT
>many|TRBJ2-1|TRBV3-1|TRBD2
CASSPESLAGVLNNEQFF
TGTGCCAGCAGCCCTGAGTCGCTAGCGGGGGTATTAAACAATGAGCAGTTCTTC
>many|TRBJ1-2|TRBV4-2|TRBD1
CASSQDRGNYGYTF
TGTGCCAGCAGCCAGGACAGGGGTAACTATGGCTACACCTTC
>NA|TRBJ2-7|TRBV20-1|NA
CSARDPQGFYEQYF
TGCAGTGCTAGAGATCCCCAGGGGTTCTACGAGCAGTACTTC
>few|TRBJ2-7|TRBV12-3/TRBV12-4|TRBD2
CASSHSGRAGSYEQYF
TGTGCCAGCAGCCATAGCGGGAGGGCCGGTTCCTACGAGCAGTACTTC
>NA|TRBJ2-1|TRBV5-1|TRBD1
CASGLDRGPYNGQFF
TGCGCCAGCGGCCTGGACAGGGGGCCATACAATGGGCAGTTCTTC
>many|TRBJ2-6|TRBV7-9|TRBD1
CASRITGGSGANVLTF
TGTGCCAGCAGGATAACAGGGGGCTCTGGGGCCAACGTCCTGACTTTC
>many|TRBJ2-3|TRBV6-5|NA
CASRDTNTDTQYF
TGTGCCAGTCGGGACACTAACACAGATACGCAGTATTTT
>few|TRBJ1-6|TRBV20-1|TRBD1
CSGRGDRGGGPLHF
TGCAGTGGGCGCGGGGACAGGGGCGGTGGACCCCTCCACTTT
>many|TRBJ2-5|TRBV20-1|NA
CSARRGHQETQYF
TGCAGTGCCCGCCGGGGACATCAAGAGACCCAGTACTTC
>many|TRBJ2-5|TRBV5-1|NA
CASRQGGQTTETQYF
TGCGCCAGCAGGCAGGGCGGACAGACGACGGAGACCCAGTACTTC
>NA|TRBJ2-3|TRBV20-1|TRBD2
CSAPVGSGGRPTDAQYF
TGCAGTGCTCCGGTGGGTAGCGGGGGCCGACCCACAGATGCACAGTATTTT
>many|TRBJ2-1|TRBV7-3|NA
CASSLSVNSGLLPNEQFF
TGTGCCAGCAGCTTATCTGTCAATAGCGGCCTCTTACCCAATGAGCAGTTCTTC
>many|TRBJ2-6|TRBV5-1|TRBD1
CASSAADRAGANVLTF
TGCGCCAGCAGCGCCGCGGACAGGGCTGGGGCCAACGTCCTGACTTTC
>many|TRBJ2-2|TRBV6-5|NA
CASSRAGSSTGELFF
TGTGCCAGCAGCAGAGCGGGTTCTTCCACCGGGGAGCTGTTTTTT
>NA|TRBJ2-5|TRBV20-1|TRBD1
CSALLRGQETQYF
TGCAGTGCCCTACTCAGGGGGCAAGAGACCCAGTACTTC